This entry concerns a single T cell receptor (beta chain). The V gene's germline CDR1 is MNHEY and CDR2 SMNVEV (reference sequence). This CDR3 has 15 residues. With 7 bases clipped from V and 6 bases from J, the junction kept 6 bases outside the gene matches. This sample was taken from a study of radiotherapy plus CTLA-4 blockade in lung cancer. Here immunoSEQ multiplex PCR was the method, and the copy in TCRdb shows in-frame clones only, minus some. Of about 45,000 clones in the sample, about 63% were seen once. This sample comprised peripheral blood, obtained from a patient treated with radiotherapy plus ipilimumab. This chain joins TRBV27 and TRBJ2-1; 13 positions match TRBD2. The TCR comes from a human donor with non-small cell lung cancer who had a partial response to radiotherapy plus ipilimumab. As DNA, the CDR3 is TGTGCCAGCAAACTCACTAGCGGGGGGGCCAATGAGCAGTTCTTC. Its protein product is CASKLTSGGANEQFF.